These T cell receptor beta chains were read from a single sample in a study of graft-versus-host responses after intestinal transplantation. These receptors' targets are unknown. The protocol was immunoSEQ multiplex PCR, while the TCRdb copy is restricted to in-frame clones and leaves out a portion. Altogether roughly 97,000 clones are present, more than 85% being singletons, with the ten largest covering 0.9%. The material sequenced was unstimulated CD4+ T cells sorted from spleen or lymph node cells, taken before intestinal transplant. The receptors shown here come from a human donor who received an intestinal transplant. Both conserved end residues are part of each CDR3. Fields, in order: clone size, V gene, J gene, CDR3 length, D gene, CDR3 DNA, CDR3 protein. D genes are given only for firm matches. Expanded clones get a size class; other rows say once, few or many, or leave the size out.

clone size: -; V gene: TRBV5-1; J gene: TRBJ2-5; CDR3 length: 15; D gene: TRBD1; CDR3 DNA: TGCGCCAGCAGCCTCCAGGGGACAGGGGGTGAGACCCAGTACTTC; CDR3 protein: CASSLQGTGGETQYF
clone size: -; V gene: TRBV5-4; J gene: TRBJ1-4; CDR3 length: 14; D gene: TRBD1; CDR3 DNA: TGTGCCAGCAGCTTACAGGGGTTAGATGAAAAACTGTTTTTT; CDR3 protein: CASSLQGLDEKLFF
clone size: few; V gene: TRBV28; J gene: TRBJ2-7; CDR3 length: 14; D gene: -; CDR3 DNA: TGTGCCAGCAGTTTGCTCGGTCTCGGGTACGAGCAGTACTTC; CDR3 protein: CASSLLGLGYEQYF
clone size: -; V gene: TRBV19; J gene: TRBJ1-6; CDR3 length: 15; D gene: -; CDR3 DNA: TGTGCCAGTAGTATGGGGGCAGGTTATAATTCACCCCTCCACTTT; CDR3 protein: CASSMGAGYNSPLHF
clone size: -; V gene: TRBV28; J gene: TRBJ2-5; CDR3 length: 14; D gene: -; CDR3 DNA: TGTGCCAGCAGTTTGGGACGACCACAGGGGACCCAGTACTTC; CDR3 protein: CASSLGRPQGTQYF
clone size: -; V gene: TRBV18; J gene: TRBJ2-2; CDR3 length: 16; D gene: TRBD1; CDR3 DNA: TGTGCCAGCTCAGCAGAGACAGGGAGATACACCGGGGAGCTGTTTTTT; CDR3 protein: CASSAETGRYTGELFF
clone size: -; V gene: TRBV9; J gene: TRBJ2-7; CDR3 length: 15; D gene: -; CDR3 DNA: TGTGCCAGCAGCGTAGATGGGTCTCTTTCCTACGAGCAGTACTTC; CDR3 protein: CASSVDGSLSYEQYF
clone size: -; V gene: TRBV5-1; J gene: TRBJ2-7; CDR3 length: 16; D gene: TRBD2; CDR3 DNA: TGCGCCAGCAGCTTGGGATTTGGCGGGGGGTCCTACGAGCAGTACTTC; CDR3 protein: CASSLGFGGGSYEQYF
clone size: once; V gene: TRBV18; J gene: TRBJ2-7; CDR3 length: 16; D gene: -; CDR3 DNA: TGTGCCAGCTCACCACCGGAGTATGCAAGTACGTACGAGCAGTACTTC; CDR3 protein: CASSPPEYASTYEQYF
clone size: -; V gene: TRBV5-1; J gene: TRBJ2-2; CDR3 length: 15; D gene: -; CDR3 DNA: TGCGCCAGCAGCTTGACAGAAACGAACACCGGGGAGCTGTTTTTT; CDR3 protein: CASSLTETNTGELFF
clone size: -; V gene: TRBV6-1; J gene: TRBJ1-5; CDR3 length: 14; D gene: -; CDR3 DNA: TGTGCCAGCAGTGAGGGAACAGCGAGGGCGCCCCAGCATTTT; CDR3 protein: CASSEGTARAPQHF
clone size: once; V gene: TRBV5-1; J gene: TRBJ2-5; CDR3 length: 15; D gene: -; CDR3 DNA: TGCGCCAGCAGCTTCAAAGGCGGGAAGGGAGAGACCCAGTACTTC; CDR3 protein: CASSFKGGKGETQYF
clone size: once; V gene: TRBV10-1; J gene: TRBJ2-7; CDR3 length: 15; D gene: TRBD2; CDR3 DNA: TGCGCCAGCAGTGAGTCGGCTAGCGGCCCCTACGAGCAGTACTTC; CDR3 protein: CASSESASGPYEQYF
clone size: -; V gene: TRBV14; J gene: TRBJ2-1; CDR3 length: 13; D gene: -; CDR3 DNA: TGTGCCAGCAGCCAAGTTCGGGGGTCTGAGCAGTTCTTC; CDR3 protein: CASSQVRGSEQFF
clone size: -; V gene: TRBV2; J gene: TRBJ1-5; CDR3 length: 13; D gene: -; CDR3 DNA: TGTGCCAGCAGACGGGATGGCAATCAGCCCCAGCATTTT; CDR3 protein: CASRRDGNQPQHF
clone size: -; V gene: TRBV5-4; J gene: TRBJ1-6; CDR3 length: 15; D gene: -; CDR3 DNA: TGTGCCAGCAGCTTGGACACAGGGAATAATTCACCCCTCCACTTT; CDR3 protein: CASSLDTGNNSPLHF
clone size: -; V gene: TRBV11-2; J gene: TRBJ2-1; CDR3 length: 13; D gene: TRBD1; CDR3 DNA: TGTGCCAGCAGCCGCTCGACAGGGAATGAGCAGTTCTTC; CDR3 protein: CASSRSTGNEQFF
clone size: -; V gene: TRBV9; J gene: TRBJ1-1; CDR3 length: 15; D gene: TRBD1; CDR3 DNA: TGTGCCAGCAGCGTCCAGGGGGCTTATGGTACTGAAGCTTTCTTT; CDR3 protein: CASSVQGAYGTEAFF
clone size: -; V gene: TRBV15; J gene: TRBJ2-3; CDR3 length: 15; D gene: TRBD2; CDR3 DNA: TGTGCCACCAGCGGCTCGGGACTAGGGCCCTATACGCAGTATTTT; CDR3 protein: CATSGSGLGPYTQYF
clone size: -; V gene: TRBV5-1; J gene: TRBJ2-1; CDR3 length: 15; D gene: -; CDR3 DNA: TGCGCCAGCAGCTCTCAGACTCCCTCCTACAATGAGCAGTTCTTC; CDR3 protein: CASSSQTPSYNEQFF
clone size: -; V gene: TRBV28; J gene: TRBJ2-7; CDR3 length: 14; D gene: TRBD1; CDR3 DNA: TGTGCCAGCAGTTCGGGACAGGGGATGGGGGAGCAGTACTTC; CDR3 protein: CASSSGQGMGEQYF
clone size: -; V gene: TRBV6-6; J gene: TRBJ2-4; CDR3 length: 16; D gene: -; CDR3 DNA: TGTGCCAGCAGTTACCGGGAGCCCGGGGCCAAAAACATTCAGTACTTC; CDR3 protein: CASSYREPGAKNIQYF
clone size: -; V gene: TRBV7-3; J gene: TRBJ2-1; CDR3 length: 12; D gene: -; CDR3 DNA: TGTGCCAGCAGCTTAGGTCAAAATGAGCAGTTCTTC; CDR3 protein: CASSLGQNEQFF
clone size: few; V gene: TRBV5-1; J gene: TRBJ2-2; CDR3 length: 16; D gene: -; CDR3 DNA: TGCGCCAGCAGACCGACGTGGGGCCCGGGCACCGGGGAGCTGTTTTTT; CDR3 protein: CASRPTWGPGTGELFF
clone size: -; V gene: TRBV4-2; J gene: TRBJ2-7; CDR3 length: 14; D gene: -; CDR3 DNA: TGTGCCAGCAGTTCTCTTGGGCAGACCTACGAGCAGTACTTC; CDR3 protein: CASSSLGQTYEQYF
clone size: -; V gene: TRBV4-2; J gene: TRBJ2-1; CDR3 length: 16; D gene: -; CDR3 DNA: TGTGCCAGCAGCCCTGCGGACCAAAGCGTTTACAATGAGCAGTTCTTC; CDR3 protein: CASSPADQSVYNEQFF